One sample yielded the 30 T cell receptor beta chains listed below, sequenced in a study of cytomegalovirus exposure and HLA in healthy donors. Generated by immunoSEQ multiplex PCR, the TCRdb table keeps only in-frame clones and is missing some. The data hold around 120,000 clones, with around nine tenths observed a single time. Specimen: PBMCs. The receptor set was obtained from a woman younger than 30 in good health and CMV-seronegative.

The gene calls are TRBV27 and TRBJ1-4, with D possibly matching TRBD1 (6 bases). Germline CDR1 MNHEY, CDR2 SMNVEV (reference sequence). Trimming removed 6 bases from V and 5 bases from J, with 16 bases in between. The CDR3 covers 15 residues. CDR3 region: CASSPRGGPNEKLFF. Written as DNA, the CDR3 is TGTGCCAGCAGCCCGAGGGGGGGGCCAAATGAAAAACTGTTTTTT. The complete variable domain, with remaining parts taken from reference TRBV27 and TRBJ1-4, reads EAQVTQNPRYLITVTGKKLTVTCSQNMNHEYMSWYRQDPGLGLRQIYYSMNVEVTDKGDVPEGYKVSRKEKRNFPLILESPSPNQTSLYFCASSPRGGPNEKLFFGSGTQLSVL.

V usage is TRBV19 and J usage is TRBJ2-1; 11 bases agree with TRBD2. CDR1 and CDR2 from the germline V gene are LNHDA and SQIVND (reference sequence). CDR3 length: 18 amino acids. Losses at the gene ends were 3 bases for V and 8 bases for J; bases not matched to a gene: 15. CDR3 nucleotides: TGTGCCAGTAGTATTGGGTCAGGGGTAGCGGGAGGGGGACATGAGCAGTTCTTC. Translated, it gives CASSIGSGVAGGGHEQFF.

The chain recombines TRBV6-5 with TRBJ2-1; 9 nucleotides align to TRBD2. J gave up 4 bases and V 8 bases, and 9 bases lay outside the gene matches. CDR1 is MNHEY and CDR2 is SVGAGI in the germline V gene. This CDR3 has 15 amino acids. CDR3 in amino acids: CASGTLAGSYNEQFF. The CDR3 DNA reads TGTGCCAGCGGTACCCTAGCGGGATCTTACAATGAGCAGTTCTTC.

V is TRBV12-5 and J is TRBJ2-7; D is perhaps TRBD1 (6 bases). V lost 3 bases and J lost 0, with 12 bases in between. CDR1 and CDR2 (germline): LGHNT, FRNRAP. The CDR3 sequence is 15 residues long. The CDR3 sequence is CASGLGQGTSYEQYF. The CDR3 bases are TGTGCTAGTGGTTTAGGGCAGGGGACCTCCTACGAGCAGTACTTC.

The rearrangement links TRBV7-2 to TRBJ2-7; D not certain. The V and J ends lost 5 bases and 8 bases respectively, with 13 bases between them. CDR3 length equals 12 residues. The germline V gene has CDR1 SGHTA and CDR2 FQGNSA. CDR3 sequence: CASSPAPRKQYF. In DNA, the CDR3 is TGTGCCAGCAGCCCCGCGCCACGAAAGCAGTACTTC.

This clone was observed once. The chain carries TRBV10-2 and TRBJ1-3; D gene unclear. The ends were cut back, 7 bases at V and 0 bases at J, with 7 bases in the middle. Looked up from germline, CDR1 is WSHSY and CDR2 is SAAADI. This CDR3 is 13 amino acids long. The chain's CDR3 is CASTGSSGNTIYF. The DNA of the CDR3 is TGCGCCAGCACGGGGAGCTCTGGAAACACCATATATTTT.

This sequence joins TRBV5-4 and TRBJ1-2, with a weak D call TRBD1 (5 bases). Germline CDR1 is SGHNT and CDR2 is YYREEE (reference sequence). This CDR3 has 14 residues. Trimming took off 2 bases at V and 4 bases at J, with 12 bases between the two ends. CDR3 sequence: CASSFGGVSYGYTF. The CDR3 DNA reads TGTGCCAGCAGCTTCGGGGGTGTCAGCTATGGCTACACCTTC.

The CDR3, as DNA: TGTGCCAGCAGCGTAGGCCCAGGGTACACTGAAGCTTTCTTT. Translated: CASSVGPGYTEAFF. The chain recombines TRBV9 with TRBJ1-1; possible D gene TRBD1, 5 bases. With 0 bases removed from V and 3 bases from J, the gap between germline ends came to 9 bases. The CDR3 runs 14 residues. Germline V gene data show CDR1 as SGDLS and CDR2 as YYNGEE.

The gene calls are TRBV28 and TRBJ2-3, with D hard to call. The germline V and J ends were trimmed by 2 bases and 2 bases, with 8 bases remaining between them. This CDR3 contains 14 residues. Germline CDR1 MDHEN, CDR2 SYDVKM. The CDR3, as DNA: TGTGCCAGCAGTTTAGTCGGTCCCACAGATACGCAGTATTTT. Translated, it gives CASSLVGPTDTQYF. Combining the CDR3 with reference TRBV28 and TRBJ2-3 gives the whole variable domain DVKVTQSSRYLVKRTGEKVFLECVQDMDHENMFWYRQDPGLGLRLIYFSYDVKMKEKGDIPEGYSVSREKKERFSLILESASTNQTSMYLCASSLVGPTDTQYFGPGTRLTVL.

J is TRBJ2-7 and V is TRBV5-3; D possibly corresponds to TRBD2 (6 bases). TRBV5-3 is given ORF status, its function remaining uncertain. There are 16 residues in the CDR3. The V end lost 0 bases, the J end lost 5 bases, and 18 bases lay between the germline ends. CDR3 loop: CARSLDRELEWDEQYF. The DNA of the CDR3 is TGTGCCAGAAGCTTGGACCGGGAGCTCGAATGGGACGAGCAGTACTTC.

The chain has TRBV2 and TRBJ2-7; D might be TRBD2 (6 bases). Per the germline V gene, CDR1 is SNHLY and CDR2 is FYNNEI. The CDR3 covers 12 residues. Deletions cut 5 bases from V and 5 bases from J, with 10 bases between. CDR3: CASSTGTHEQYF. CDR3 coding DNA: TGTGCCAGCAGTACCGGGACTCACGAGCAGTACTTC. Based on the CDR3 plus reference TRBV2 and TRBJ2-7, the full variable domain is EPEVTQTPSHQVTQMGQEVILRCVPISNHLYFYWYRQILGQKVEFLVSFYNNEISEKSEIFDDQFSVERPDGSNFTLKIRSTKLEDSAMYFCASSTGTHEQYFGPGTRLTVT.

This clone was counted a few times. This sequence joins TRBV7-2 and TRBJ1-6, with D unresolved. Per germline, CDR1 SGHTA and CDR2 FQGNSA. This CDR3 has 16 amino acids. The V gene lost 1 base and the J gene lost 3 bases, with 10 bases spanning the gap. The CDR3 region has the DNA TGTGCCAGCAGCTTAGGGCCAATCGACTATAATTCACCCCTCCACTTT. It translates to CASSLGPIDYNSPLHF.

The rearrangement uses TRBV5-5 and TRBJ2-7, with D maybe TRBD1 (5 bases). V lost 4 bases to trimming and J lost 2 bases, with 13 bases between them. The CDR3 covers 14 residues. Looked up from germline, CDR1 is SGHKS and CDR2 is YYEKEE (reference sequence). The CDR3 coding sequence is TGTGCCAGCAGCCAAGGGGCGCCGACCTACGAGCAGTACTTC. It yields the protein CASSQGAPTYEQYF.

The chain has TRBV13 and TRBJ2-7; tentatively, D is TRBD2 (6 bases). The germline V gene encodes CDR1 PRHDT and CDR2 FYEKMQ (reference sequence). Trimming removed 0 bases from V and 3 bases from J, with 18 bases in between. This CDR3 is 17 amino acids long. The CDR3 loop is CASSLGFRVGRDYEQYF. The CDR3 bases are TGTGCCAGCAGCTTAGGCTTTCGGGTCGGGCGGGACTACGAGCAGTACTTC.

With regard to this clone: A read error may account for a junction end that differs from germline. The chain uses TRBV7-7 and TRBJ2-5; 11 positions agree with TRBD1. The germline CDR1 and CDR2 sequences are SSHAT and FNYEAQ (reference sequence). CDR3 length equals 16 residues. CDR3 region: CASSLEDRGPYETQYF. DNA of the CDR3: TGTGCTAGCAGCTTAGAGGACAGGGGGCCGTACGAGACCCAGTACTTC.

This chain uses TRBV9 with TRBJ2-7; maybe TRBD2 (5 bases). Trimming left V 0 bases short and J 5 bases short, with 15 bases between. This CDR3 is built from 15 residues. Germline V gives CDR1 SGDLS, CDR2 YYNGEE. In DNA, the CDR3 is TGTGCCAGCAGCGTAGAAGCTAGTCGGACTCACGAGCAGTACTTC. It translates to CASSVEASRTHEQYF.

CDR3 DNA sequence: TGTGCCAGCAGCCCCGCGGAGGGGATGAGGGAAAAACTGTTTTTT. Protein product: CASSPAEGMREKLFF. The chain uses TRBV7-9 and TRBJ1-4, with D possibly being TRBD1 (5 bases). This CDR3 is 15 amino acids long. V lost 5 bases and J 8 bases, leaving 18 bases between the germline ends. Germline CDR1 and CDR2: SEHNR and FQNEAQ (reference sequence).

The V and J genes are TRBV7-9 and TRBJ1-1; 8 positions agree with TRBD1. The CDR3 runs to 13 residues. J was trimmed by 4 bases and V by 6 bases; bases with no gene match: 4. CDR1 is SEHNR and CDR2 is FQNEAQ in the germline V gene (reference sequence). Here the CDR3 DNA reads TGTGCCAGCAGAGACAGGGGCATCACTGAAGCTTTCTTT. Protein product: CASRDRGITEAFF.

CDR3 region: CASRDGGGFYEQYF. Written as DNA, the CDR3 is TGTGCCAGCAGAGATGGGGGGGGATTCTACGAGCAGTACTTC. V usage is TRBV27 and J usage is TRBJ2-7, with 7 bases matching TRBD2. The CDR3 extends over 14 amino acids. CDR1 and CDR2 from the germline V gene are MNHEY and SMNVEV (reference sequence). Trimming cost V 6 bases and J 3 bases; bases outside gene matches: 8.

The chain joins TRBV5-6 to TRBJ2-7, with a possible D match to TRBD1 (6 bases). V lost 6 bases, J lost 3 bases, and 16 bases lay in between. Per the germline V gene, CDR1 is SGHDT and CDR2 is YYEEEE. The CDR3 runs 14 residues. CDR3 bases: TGTGCCAGCACCCAGACAGGACCTTTCTACGAGCAGTACTTC. It yields the protein CASTQTGPFYEQYF.

This clone was seen once. This rearrangement joins TRBV30 to TRBJ2-5; possible D gene TRBD2, 5 bases. CDR3 size: 13 residues. Trimming removed 3 bases at V and 4 bases at J, with 12 bases between. CDR1 is GTSNPN and CDR2 is SVGIG in the germline V gene (reference sequence). The CDR3 here is CAWSETGGETQYF. In DNA form, the CDR3 reads TGTGCCTGGAGCGAGACTGGAGGAGAGACCCAGTACTTC.

CDR3 nucleotide sequence: TGTGCCAGCAGCCAAGATGTCAGGGGCCAGGCGGCCCAGTACTTC. This sequence encodes CASSQDVRGQAAQYF. The chain recombines TRBV4-2 with TRBJ2-5, with D possibly being TRBD1 (6 bases). Germline V gene sequence: CDR1 LGHNA, CDR2 YNFKEQ. V was shortened by 0 bases and J by 9 bases, with 17 bases between the two germline ends. The CDR3 sequence is 15 residues long.

This chain uses TRBV11-2 with TRBJ1-1; D may be TRBD1 (6 bases). V dropped 3 bases and J dropped 2 bases, with 10 bases sitting between them. The CDR3 is 14 amino acids. Germline V gene sequence: CDR1 SGHAT, CDR2 FQNNGV. CDR3 DNA: TGTGCCAGCAGCTTCGGGGGGCGTAACACTGAAGCTTTCTTT. It codes for CASSFGGRNTEAFF. The full variable domain, completed using reference TRBV11-2 and TRBJ1-1, is EAGVAQSPRYKIIEKRQSVAFWCNPISGHATLYWYQQILGQGPKLLIQFQNNGVVDDSQLPKDRFSAERLKGVDSTLKIQPAKLEDSAVYLCASSFGGRNTEAFFGQGTRLTVV.

The chain links TRBV29-1 to TRBJ1-1, with D tentatively TRBD1 (5 bases). Germline V CDR1 and CDR2: SQVTM, ANQGSEA. There are 14 residues in the CDR3. Trimming pared 6 bases from V and 6 bases from J, leaving 20 bases between. The CDR3 DNA reads as TGCAGCGTCTGGATCGGCCGCAGGGCGTCTGAAGCTTTCTTT. It specifies CSVWIGRRASEAFF.

V usage is TRBV4-2 and J usage is TRBJ2-3, with 11 bases aligning to TRBD2. Germline values: CDR1 LGHNA, CDR2 YNFKEQ. This CDR3 contains 18 residues. Unmatched junction bases numbered 8, after V lost 3 bases and J lost 0 bases. CDR3 bases: TGTGCCAGCAGCCAGACCGGGACTAGCGGTGCTAGCACAGATACGCAGTATTTT. This encodes CASSQTGTSGASTDTQYF.

The V gene is TRBV28, the J gene TRBJ2-2; 10 nucleotides agree with TRBD2. The CDR3 totals 16 residues. Germline V gene lookup returns CDR1 MDHEN and CDR2 SYDVKM. With V trimmed by 7 bases and J by 5 bases, 10 bases remained unmatched. The CDR3 loop reads CASTSTGLALTGELFF. The CDR3 coding sequence is TGTGCCAGCACCTCCACGGGACTAGCGTTAACCGGGGAGCTGTTTTTT.

The chain links TRBV6-6 to TRBJ2-5; 15 bases are shared with TRBD2. The CDR3 contains 15 residues. CDR1 is MNHNY, CDR2 SVGAGI, per germline (reference sequence). Trimming took 6 bases from V and 4 from J; bases not matched to a gene: 3. The CDR3 loop is CASSPGLAGGETQYF. CDR3 DNA: TGTGCCAGCAGCCCGGGACTAGCGGGAGGAGAGACCCAGTACTTC.

The rearrangement joins TRBV19 to TRBJ2-1; TRBD2 is a possible D gene (5 bases). CDR3 length: 13 residues. The V and J ends lost 6 bases and 7 bases respectively, with 13 bases between them. Germline V CDR1 and CDR2: LNHDA, SQIVND (reference sequence). The CDR3 DNA sequence: TGTGCCAGTAGGGACCGACGGACTAATGAGCAGTTCTTC. As protein: CASRDRRTNEQFF.

This chain links TRBV30 with TRBJ1-5; 7 nucleotides line up with TRBD1. CDR3 length: 15 residues. Germline V gene sequence: CDR1 GTSNPN, CDR2 SVGIG (reference sequence). Trimming took 3 bases from V and 0 from J; bases not matched to a gene: 5. The CDR3 DNA reads as TGTGCCTGGAGCAGGTACAGGGGTAGCAATCAGCCCCAGCATTTT. Its translation: CAWSRYRGSNQPQHF.

The rearrangement uses TRBV5-1 and TRBJ2-1; 7 bases map to TRBD1. CDR1 is SGHRS, CDR2 YFSETQ, per germline. The CDR3 consists of 16 residues. The junction had 7 bases not matched to a gene; V was cut back by 2 bases and J by 2 bases. The CDR3 DNA follows: TGCGCCAGCAGCTTAAGACAGGGCGAAGCCTACAATGAGCAGTTCTTC. Protein product: CASSLRQGEAYNEQFF.